The next 15 T cell receptor beta chains were all read from a single sample in a study of blood T cells in healthy people across ages. Together with a sample-barcoded 5' primer, a J-beta primer mix was included in a second PCR lasting about 6 to 12 cycles. TCRdb reanalysed the 5' RACE reads using MiXCR and keeps one entry per CDR3 protein. The data hold about 1.6 million distinct CDR3 sequences, with around 36% observed a single time. The sample taken for sequencing was blood. These receptors were taken from a woman aged 25 to 39 in good health.

This chain connects TRBV4-2 to TRBJ1-5; D remains ambiguous. V lost 1 base, J lost 6 bases, and 7 bases lay in between. This CDR3 has 13 residues. Per germline, CDR1 LGHNA and CDR2 YNFKEQ. CDR3 DNA: TGTGCCAGCAGCCAAGTTCCCGGTCAGCCCCAGCATTTT. Residues: CASSQVPGQPQHF.

This chain connects TRBV27 to TRBJ2-1, with 7 bases aligning to TRBD1. After removal of 10 bases from V and 7 bases from J, the junction contained 13 bases not matched to a gene. Germline loops: CDR1 MNHEY, CDR2 SMNVEV (reference sequence). The CDR3 is made up of 14 amino acids. The CDR3 here is CATKYRGSMNEQFF. Written as DNA, the CDR3 is TGTGCCACCAAATACAGGGGTAGTATGAATGAGCAGTTCTTC.

The gene calls are TRBV6-5 and TRBJ2-1; D assignment may be TRBD1 or TRBD2 (5 bases each). CDR3 size: 15 residues. From germline, CDR1 is MNHEY and CDR2 SVGAGI. V dropped 6 bases and J dropped 2 bases, with 14 bases sitting between them. The CDR3 nucleotides read TGTGCCAGCAGCGGCGCAAGGGGAGCCTACAATGAGCAGTTCTTC. Translated, it gives CASSGARGAYNEQFF.

The chain couples TRBV7-9 to TRBJ2-2; D perhaps matches TRBD1 (5 bases). Germline CDR1 reads SEHNR; CDR2 reads FQNEAQ (reference sequence). The CDR3 runs to 17 residues. V dropped 5 bases and J dropped 5 bases, with 21 bases sitting between them. The CDR3: CASSPRQSSVVTGELFF. In DNA form, the CDR3 reads TGTGCCAGCAGCCCGCGACAGTCCTCGGTGGTAACCGGGGAGCTGTTTTTT. Full variable domain (outside the CDR3, taken from reference TRBV7-9 and TRBJ2-2): DTGVSQNPRHKITKRGQNVTFRCDPISEHNRLYWYRQTLGQGPEFLTYFQNEAQLEKSRLLSDRFSAERPKGSFSTLEIQRTEQGDSAMYLCASSPRQSSVVTGELFFGEGSRLTVL.

This clonotype was picked up a small number of times. The rearrangement uses TRBV6-4 and TRBJ1-6; no clear D gene. CDR1 is MRHNA, CDR2 SNTAGT, per germline. This CDR3 contains 15 residues. The V end lost 0 bases, the J end lost 7 bases, and 10 bases lay between the germline ends. CDR3 DNA sequence: TGTGCCAGCAGTGACTCGATCGGCCGCAATTCACCCCTCCACTTT. As protein: CASSDSIGRNSPLHF.

The chain combines TRBV20-1 with TRBJ1-4; no reliable D call. V was trimmed by 3 bases and J by 8 bases, leaving 16 bases between them. The CDR3 runs to 14 residues. CDR1 DFQATT and CDR2 SNEGSKA come from the germline V gene (reference sequence). In nucleotides, the CDR3 is TGCAGTGCTAGCAGTGAAGGGCCTGGGGAAAAACTGTTTTTT. Its protein is CSASSEGPGEKLFF.

The V and J genes are TRBV2 and TRBJ2-7; D is unresolved. Germline V lookup: CDR1 SNHLY, CDR2 FYNNEI. V lost 9 bases and J 3 bases, leaving 12 bases between the germline ends. The CDR3 is made up of 12 amino acids. CDR3 in amino acids: CASSDGVYEQYF. DNA of the CDR3: TGTGCCAGTTCGGACGGCGTCTACGAGCAGTACTTC.

This clonotype appeared a few times. V usage is TRBV7-9 and J usage is TRBJ2-1, with 10 bases lining up with TRBD2. V lost 2 bases to trimming and J lost 8 bases; unmatched junction nucleotides: 15. The CDR3 consists of 18 residues. Germline V CDR1 and CDR2: SEHNR, FQNEAQ (reference sequence). The CDR3 DNA follows: TGTGCCAGCAGCTTATTTTTCGTGCTAGCGGGAGAATCGGATGAGCAGTTCTTC. Its protein product is CASSLFFVLAGESDEQFF.

The sample holds a few counts of this clonotype. The rearrangement joins TRBV10-3 to TRBJ1-3; D is ambiguous. The V end lost 2 bases, the J end lost 0 bases, and 8 bases lay between the germline ends. Germline-derived CDR1 and CDR2 are ENHRY and SYGVKD. The CDR3 has 15 residues. The CDR3 sequence: CAISEAGSSGNTIYF. Written as DNA, the CDR3 is TGTGCCATCAGTGAGGCTGGGTCCTCTGGAAACACCATATATTTT.

The rearrangement joins TRBV29-1 to TRBJ1-1; D is perhaps TRBD1 (6 bases). The CDR3 has 13 amino acids. Germline-derived CDR1 and CDR2 are SQVTM and ANQGSEA. V gave up 4 bases and J gave up 7 bases, with 16 bases separating them. CDR3 sequence reads: CSVVGGNGVEAFF. The CDR3 coding sequence is TGCAGCGTTGTGGGGGGCAATGGGGTTGAAGCTTTCTTT.

In its sample, this clonotype was seen a few times. The chain's CDR3 is CAWSVGDDYTDTQYF. In DNA, the CDR3 is TGTGCCTGGAGTGTCGGGGACGACTACACAGATACGCAGTATTTT. The rearrangement uses TRBV30 and TRBJ2-3; D may match TRBD1 or TRBD2 (5 bases each). CDR3 length: 15 residues. Looked up from germline, CDR1 is GTSNPN and CDR2 is SVGIG (reference sequence). The V and J ends lost 0 bases and 2 bases respectively, with 12 bases between them.

Details on this clonotype: At one boundary the junction diverges from the germline segment, which might be a read error. The V and J genes are TRBV20-1 and TRBJ2-3, with a weak D call TRBD2 (5 bases). Per the germline V gene, CDR1 is DFQATT and CDR2 is SNEGSKA (reference sequence). The CDR3 consists of 14 residues. CDR3 sequence: CSARGTGFTDTRYF. CDR3 coding DNA: TGCAGTGCTAGAGGGACTGGATTCACAGATACGCGGTATTTT.

The gene calls are TRBV19 and TRBJ2-3, with D unresolved. The germline gives CDR1 LNHDA, CDR2 SQIVND (reference sequence). Trimming pared 0 bases from V and 0 bases from J, leaving 7 bases between. This CDR3 is built from 15 residues. The DNA for the CDR3 is TGTGCCAGTAGTATAGACGGCGGTAGCACAGATACGCAGTATTTT. Translation gives CASSIDGGSTDTQYF. Looking up the rest from reference TRBV19 and TRBJ2-3 gives the full variable domain: DGGITQSPKYLFRKEGQNVTLSCEQNLNHDAMYWYRQDPGQGLRLIYYSQIVNDFQKGDIAEGYSVSREKKESFPLTVTSAQKNPTAFYLCASSIDGGSTDTQYFGPGTRLTVL.

The genes are TRBV20-1 and TRBJ2-3, with TRBD2 matching 9 bases. The length of the CDR3 is 14 residues. CDR1 and CDR2 (germline): DFQATT, SNEGSKA (reference sequence). CDR3 amino acids: CSHLRGRGTDTQYF. CDR3 sequence (DNA): TGCAGCCATCTCCGCGGGAGGGGCACAGATACGCAGTATTTT.

The rearrangement links TRBV20-1 to TRBJ2-1; a weak D match, TRBD2 (5 bases). The CDR3 length is 10 residues. The V end was cut by 6 bases, the J end by 10 bases, with 10 bases between. CDR1 and CDR2 from the germline V gene are DFQATT and SNEGSKA (reference sequence). CDR3 region: CSASDSEQFF. As DNA, the CDR3 is TGCAGTGCCTCGGACTCGGAGCAGTTCTTC.